The 5 T cell receptor beta chains reported below all come from one sample, sequenced in a study of blood T cell repertoires in COVID-19. The data were produced by immunoSEQ multiplex PCR, yet TCRdb's version contains in-frame clones alone and is incomplete. The sample includes 180,000 or so clones, roughly 80% of them seen just once. Specimen: peripheral blood. Receptor source: a woman in her 40s with COVID-19, enrolled during active disease.

The chain links TRBV28 to TRBJ2-2, with 11 bases lining up with TRBD2. In germline, CDR1 is MDHEN, CDR2 SYDVKM. With 6 bases clipped from V and 0 bases from J, the junction kept 6 bases outside the gene matches. The CDR3 is 17 residues long. CDR3 loop: CASRMTSGVANTGELFF. In DNA form, the CDR3 reads TGTGCCAGCAGGATGACTAGCGGGGTCGCGAACACCGGGGAGCTGTTTTTT.

The chain has TRBV6-5 and TRBJ2-2; 7 bases are shared with TRBD1. Germline assignment: CDR1 MNHEY and CDR2 SVGAGI. This CDR3 region has 14 residues. V lost 7 bases, J lost 6 bases, and 8 bases stayed unmatched. CDR3 region: CASNVQGVAGELFF. The DNA of the CDR3 is TGTGCCAGCAACGTTCAGGGGGTGGCCGGGGAGCTGTTTTTT.

V and J are TRBV18 and TRBJ2-5, with a weak D call TRBD2 (6 bases). Trimming cost V 6 bases and J 1 base, with 21 bases left between them. Germline V gene sequence: CDR1 KGHSH, CDR2 LQKENI. The CDR3 consists of 17 residues. The CDR3 is CASSRVGGKGSQETQYF. In nucleotides, the CDR3 is TGTGCCAGCTCGCGAGTCGGAGGGAAAGGGTCCCAAGAGACCCAGTACTTC.

The chain combines TRBV7-2 with TRBJ2-1; 8 bases align to TRBD2. This CDR3 has 15 residues. In germline, CDR1 is SGHTA, CDR2 FQGNSA. V shed 1 base, J shed 7 bases, and the junction held 6 bases outside the gene matches. CDR3 bases: TGTGCCAGCAGCTTAGATGGGACTAGATTTAATGAGCAGTTCTTC. This encodes CASSLDGTRFNEQFF. Together with reference TRBV7-2 and TRBJ2-1, the CDR3 gives the full variable domain: GAGVSQSPSNKVTEKGKDVELRCDPISGHTALYWYRQSLGQGLEFLIYFQGNSAPDKSGLPSDRFSAERTGGSVSTLTIQRTQQEDSAVYLCASSLDGTRFNEQFFGPGTRLTVL.

CDR3 protein: CASRGRSSGRTDTQYF. The CDR3 DNA reads as TGTGCCAGCAGGGGCCGAAGTAGCGGGAGAACAGATACGCAGTATTTT. The chain links TRBV28 to TRBJ2-3; 9 nucleotides align to TRBD2. The V gene end was trimmed by 6 bases and the J gene end by 3 bases; junction bases not matched to a gene: 10. CDR3 length equals 16 residues. Germline V gene lookup returns CDR1 MDHEN and CDR2 SYDVKM.